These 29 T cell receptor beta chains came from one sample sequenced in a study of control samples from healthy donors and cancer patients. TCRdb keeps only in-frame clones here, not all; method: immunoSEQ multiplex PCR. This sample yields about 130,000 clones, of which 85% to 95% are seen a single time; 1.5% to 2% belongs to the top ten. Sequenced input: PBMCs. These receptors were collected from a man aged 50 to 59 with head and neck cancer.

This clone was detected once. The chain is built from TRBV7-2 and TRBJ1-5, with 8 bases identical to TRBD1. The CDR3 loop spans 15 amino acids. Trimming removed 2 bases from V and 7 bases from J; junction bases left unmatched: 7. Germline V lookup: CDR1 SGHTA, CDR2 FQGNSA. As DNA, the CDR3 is TGTGCCAGCAGCTTACAGACAGGGGACGGCCAGCCCCAGCATTTT. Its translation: CASSLQTGDGQPQHF.

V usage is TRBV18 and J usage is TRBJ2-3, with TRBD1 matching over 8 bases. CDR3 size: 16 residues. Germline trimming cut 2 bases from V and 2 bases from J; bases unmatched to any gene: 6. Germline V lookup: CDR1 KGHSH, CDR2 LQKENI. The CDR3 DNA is TGTGCCAGCTCACCAAACCCGCAGGGGGCCACAGATACGCAGTATTTT. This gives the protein CASSPNPQGATDTQYF. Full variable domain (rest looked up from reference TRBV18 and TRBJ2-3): NAGVMQNPRHLVRRRGQEARLRCSPMKGHSHVYWYRQLPEEGLKFMVYLQKENIIDESGMPKERFSAEFPKEGPSILRIQQVVRGDSAAYFCASSPNPQGATDTQYFGPGTRLTVL.

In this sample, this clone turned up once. The CDR3 is CASSESGAPEQFF. As DNA, the CDR3 is TGTGCCAGCAGTGAATCCGGGGCGCCTGAGCAGTTCTTC. The V and J genes are TRBV6-4 and TRBJ2-1; tentatively, D is TRBD1 or TRBD2 (5 bases each). Germline CDR1 and CDR2: MRHNA and SNTAGT. V shed 3 bases and J shed 9 bases, with 12 bases lying between them. This CDR3 spans 13 amino acids.

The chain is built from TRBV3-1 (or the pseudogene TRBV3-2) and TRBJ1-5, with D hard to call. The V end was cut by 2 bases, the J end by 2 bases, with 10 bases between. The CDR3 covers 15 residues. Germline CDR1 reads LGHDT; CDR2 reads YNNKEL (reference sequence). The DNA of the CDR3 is TGTGCCAGCAGCCAACGAAGAGAGGGCAATCAGCCCCAGCATTTT. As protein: CASSQRREGNQPQHF.

As DNA, the CDR3 is TGTGCCAGCAGCTTTGGAACGCCCGCTGAAGCTTTCTTT. This sequence encodes CASSFGTPAEAFF. The chain joins TRBV13 to TRBJ1-1; D not certain. Germline lookup yields CDR1 PRHDT and CDR2 FYEKMQ (reference sequence). The ends were cut back, 3 bases at V and 6 bases at J, with 11 bases in the middle. The CDR3 has 13 residues.

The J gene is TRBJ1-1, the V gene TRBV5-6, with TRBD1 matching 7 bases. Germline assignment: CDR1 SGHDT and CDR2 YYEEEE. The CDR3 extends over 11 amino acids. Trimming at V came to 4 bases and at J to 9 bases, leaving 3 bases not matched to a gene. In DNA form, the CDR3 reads TGTGCCAGCAGCCTAGGGGGCCAAGCTTTCTTT. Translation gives CASSLGGQAFF. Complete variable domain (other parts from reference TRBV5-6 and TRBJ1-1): DAGVTQSPTHLIKTRGQQVTLRCSPKSGHDTVSWYQQALGQGPQFIFQYYEEEERQRGNFPDRFSGHQFPNYSSELNVNALLLGDSALYLCASSLGGQAFFGQGTRLTVV.

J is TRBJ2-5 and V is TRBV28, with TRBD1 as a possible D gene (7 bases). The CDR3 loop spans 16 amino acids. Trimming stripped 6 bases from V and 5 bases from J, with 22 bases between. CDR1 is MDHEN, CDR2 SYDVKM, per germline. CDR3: CASRGTPGGGWETQYF. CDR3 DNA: TGTGCCAGCAGAGGGACTCCAGGGGGAGGTTGGGAGACCCAGTACTTC.

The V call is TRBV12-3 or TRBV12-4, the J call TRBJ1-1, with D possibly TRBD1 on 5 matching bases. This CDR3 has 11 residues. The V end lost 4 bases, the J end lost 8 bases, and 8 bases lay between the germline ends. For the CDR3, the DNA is TGTGCCAGCAGTTATGACAGAGAAGCTTTCTTT. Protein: CASSYDREAFF.

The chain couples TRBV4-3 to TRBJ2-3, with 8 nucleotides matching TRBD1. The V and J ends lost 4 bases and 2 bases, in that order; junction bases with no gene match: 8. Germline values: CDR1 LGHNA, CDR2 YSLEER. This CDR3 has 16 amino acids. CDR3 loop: CASSPLGQGPTDTQYF. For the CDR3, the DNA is TGCGCCAGCAGCCCCCTAGGACAGGGACCCACAGATACGCAGTATTTT.

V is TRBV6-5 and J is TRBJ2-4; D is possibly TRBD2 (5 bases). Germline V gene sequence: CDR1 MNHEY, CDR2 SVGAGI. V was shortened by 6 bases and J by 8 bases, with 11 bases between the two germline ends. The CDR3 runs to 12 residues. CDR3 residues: CASREVGDIQYF. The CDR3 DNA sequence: TGTGCCAGCAGGGAGGTTGGCGACATTCAGTACTTC.

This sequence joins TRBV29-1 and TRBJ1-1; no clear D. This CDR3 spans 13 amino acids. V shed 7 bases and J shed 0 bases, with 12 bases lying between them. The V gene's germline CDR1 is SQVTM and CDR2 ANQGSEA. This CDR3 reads CSAGKGMNTEAFF. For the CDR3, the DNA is TGCAGCGCCGGAAAGGGAATGAACACTGAAGCTTTCTTT.

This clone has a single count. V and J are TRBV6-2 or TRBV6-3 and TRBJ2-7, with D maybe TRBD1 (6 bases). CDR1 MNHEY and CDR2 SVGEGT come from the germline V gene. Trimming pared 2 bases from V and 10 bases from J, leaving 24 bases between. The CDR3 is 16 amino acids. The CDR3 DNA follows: TGTGCCAGCAGTTACCCAGATTCTCATGGACAGAGGAATCAGTACTTC. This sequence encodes CASSYPDSHGQRNQYF.

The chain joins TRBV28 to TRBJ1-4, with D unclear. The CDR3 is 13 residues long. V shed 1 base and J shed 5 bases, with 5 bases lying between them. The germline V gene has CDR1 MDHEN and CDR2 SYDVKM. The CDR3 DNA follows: TGTGCCAGCAGTTTATACTTAAATGAAAAACTGTTTTTT. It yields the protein CASSLYLNEKLFF.

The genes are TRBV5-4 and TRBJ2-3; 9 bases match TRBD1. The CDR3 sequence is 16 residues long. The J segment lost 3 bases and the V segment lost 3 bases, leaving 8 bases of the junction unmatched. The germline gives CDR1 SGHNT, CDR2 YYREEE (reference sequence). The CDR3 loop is CASSSYKDRGTDTQYF. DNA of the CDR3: TGTGCCAGCAGCTCCTACAAGGACAGGGGAACAGATACGCAGTATTTT.

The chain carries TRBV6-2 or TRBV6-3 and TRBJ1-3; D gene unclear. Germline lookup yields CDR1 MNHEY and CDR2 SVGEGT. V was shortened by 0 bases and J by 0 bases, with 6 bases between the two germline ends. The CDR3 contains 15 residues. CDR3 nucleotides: TGTGCCAGCAGTTACTCGTCAGGCTCTGGAAACACCATATATTTT. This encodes CASSYSSGSGNTIYF.

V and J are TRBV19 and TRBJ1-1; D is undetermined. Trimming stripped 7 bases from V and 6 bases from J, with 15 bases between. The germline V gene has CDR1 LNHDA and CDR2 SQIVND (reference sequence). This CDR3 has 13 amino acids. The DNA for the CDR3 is TGTGCCAGTAACCGATCCCCTACGGCTGAAGCTTTCTTT. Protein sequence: CASNRSPTAEAFF.

The CDR3 coding sequence is TGTGCCAGCAGCCCCCGGACTAGCGGGGGGTTAACCTACGAGCAGTACTTC. Translated: CASSPRTSGGLTYEQYF. The chain carries TRBV7-8 and TRBJ2-7; 14 bases match TRBD2. Trimming cost V 5 bases and J 2 bases; bases outside gene matches: 8. CDR3 length equals 17 residues. The germline V gene has CDR1 SGHVS and CDR2 FQNEAQ.

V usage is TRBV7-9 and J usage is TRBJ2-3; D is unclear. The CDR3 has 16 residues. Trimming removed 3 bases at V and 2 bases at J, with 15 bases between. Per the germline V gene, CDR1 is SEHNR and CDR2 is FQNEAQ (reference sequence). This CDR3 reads CASSFNYRAFTDTQYF. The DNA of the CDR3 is TGTGCCAGCAGCTTTAATTATAGGGCTTTCACAGATACGCAGTATTTT.

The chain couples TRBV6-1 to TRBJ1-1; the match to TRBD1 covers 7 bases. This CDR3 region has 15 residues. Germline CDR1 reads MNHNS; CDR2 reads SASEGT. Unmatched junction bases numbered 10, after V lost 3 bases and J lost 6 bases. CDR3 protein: CASSETGKGRAEAFF. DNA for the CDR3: TGTGCCAGCAGTGAGACAGGGAAAGGGAGGGCTGAAGCTTTCTTT.

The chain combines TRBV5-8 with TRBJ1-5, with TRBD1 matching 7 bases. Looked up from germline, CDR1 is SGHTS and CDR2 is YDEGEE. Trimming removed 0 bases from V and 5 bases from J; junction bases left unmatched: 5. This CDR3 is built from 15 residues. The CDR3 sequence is CASSLGDSNDQPQHF. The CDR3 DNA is TGTGCCAGCAGCTTGGGGGACAGCAACGATCAGCCCCAGCATTTT.

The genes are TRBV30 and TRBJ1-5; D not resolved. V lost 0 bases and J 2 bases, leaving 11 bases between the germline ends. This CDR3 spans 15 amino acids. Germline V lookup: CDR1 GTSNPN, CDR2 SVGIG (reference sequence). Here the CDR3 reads CAWSVRGSGNQPQHF. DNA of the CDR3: TGTGCCTGGAGTGTCCGAGGGTCGGGCAATCAGCCCCAGCATTTT.

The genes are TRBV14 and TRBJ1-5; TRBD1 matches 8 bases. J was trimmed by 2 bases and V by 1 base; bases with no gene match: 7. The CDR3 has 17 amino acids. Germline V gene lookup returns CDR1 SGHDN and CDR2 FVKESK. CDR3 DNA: TGTGCCAGCAGCCAAGTGGACAGGGACTCTGGCAATCAGCCCCAGCATTTT. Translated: CASSQVDRDSGNQPQHF.

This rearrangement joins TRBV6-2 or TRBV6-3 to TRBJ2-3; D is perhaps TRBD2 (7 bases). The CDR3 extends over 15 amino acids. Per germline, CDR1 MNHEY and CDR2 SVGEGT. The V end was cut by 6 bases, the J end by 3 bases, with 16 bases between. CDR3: CASSRRGGITDTQYF. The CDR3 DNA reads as TGTGCCAGCAGCCGAAGGGGGGGCATTACAGATACGCAGTATTTT.

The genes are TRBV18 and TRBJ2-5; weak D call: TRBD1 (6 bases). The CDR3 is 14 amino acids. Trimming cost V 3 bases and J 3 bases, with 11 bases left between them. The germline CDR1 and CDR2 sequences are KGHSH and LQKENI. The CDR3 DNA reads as TGTGCCAGCTCACCGCAGGGGCTTAAAGAGACCCAGTACTTC. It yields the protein CASSPQGLKETQYF.

The CDR3 DNA reads as TGTGCCAGCAGTGACTGGGGACAGGGCTGGCTCTTGCGAGCTTTCTTT. Translated, it gives CASSDWGQGWLLRAFF. The V gene is TRBV6-4, the J gene TRBJ1-1; 9 nucleotides agree with TRBD1. V lost 1 base and J lost 10; bases outside the gene matches: 13. In germline, CDR1 is MRHNA, CDR2 SNTAGT. CDR3 length: 16 residues.

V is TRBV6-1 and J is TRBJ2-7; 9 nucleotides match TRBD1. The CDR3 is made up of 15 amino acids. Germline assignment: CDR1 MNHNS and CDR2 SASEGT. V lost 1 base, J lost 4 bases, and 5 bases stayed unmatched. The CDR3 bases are TGTGCCAGCAGTGAAGGTTTGACAGGGGGTTACGAGCAGTACTTC. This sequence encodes CASSEGLTGGYEQYF.

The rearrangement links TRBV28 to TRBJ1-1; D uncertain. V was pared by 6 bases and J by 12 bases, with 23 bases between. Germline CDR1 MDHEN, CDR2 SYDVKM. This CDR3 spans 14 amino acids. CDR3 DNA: TGTGCCAGCAGCTTCACCCGCAGTATTCCGGTTCCTTTCTTT. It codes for CASSFTRSIPVPFF.

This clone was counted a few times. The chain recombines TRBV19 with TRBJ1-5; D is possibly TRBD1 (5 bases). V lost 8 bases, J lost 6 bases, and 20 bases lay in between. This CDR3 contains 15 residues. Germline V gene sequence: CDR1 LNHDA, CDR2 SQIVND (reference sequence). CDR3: CASSPRQRAVQPQHF. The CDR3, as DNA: TGTGCCAGTTCACCTCGACAGAGGGCGGTTCAGCCCCAGCATTTT.

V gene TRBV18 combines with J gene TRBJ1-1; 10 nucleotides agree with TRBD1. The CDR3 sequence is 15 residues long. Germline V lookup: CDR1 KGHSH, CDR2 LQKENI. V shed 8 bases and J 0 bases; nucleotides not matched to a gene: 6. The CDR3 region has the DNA TGTGCCAGCGTAGGGACAGGGGCCATGAACACTGAAGCTTTCTTT. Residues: CASVGTGAMNTEAFF.